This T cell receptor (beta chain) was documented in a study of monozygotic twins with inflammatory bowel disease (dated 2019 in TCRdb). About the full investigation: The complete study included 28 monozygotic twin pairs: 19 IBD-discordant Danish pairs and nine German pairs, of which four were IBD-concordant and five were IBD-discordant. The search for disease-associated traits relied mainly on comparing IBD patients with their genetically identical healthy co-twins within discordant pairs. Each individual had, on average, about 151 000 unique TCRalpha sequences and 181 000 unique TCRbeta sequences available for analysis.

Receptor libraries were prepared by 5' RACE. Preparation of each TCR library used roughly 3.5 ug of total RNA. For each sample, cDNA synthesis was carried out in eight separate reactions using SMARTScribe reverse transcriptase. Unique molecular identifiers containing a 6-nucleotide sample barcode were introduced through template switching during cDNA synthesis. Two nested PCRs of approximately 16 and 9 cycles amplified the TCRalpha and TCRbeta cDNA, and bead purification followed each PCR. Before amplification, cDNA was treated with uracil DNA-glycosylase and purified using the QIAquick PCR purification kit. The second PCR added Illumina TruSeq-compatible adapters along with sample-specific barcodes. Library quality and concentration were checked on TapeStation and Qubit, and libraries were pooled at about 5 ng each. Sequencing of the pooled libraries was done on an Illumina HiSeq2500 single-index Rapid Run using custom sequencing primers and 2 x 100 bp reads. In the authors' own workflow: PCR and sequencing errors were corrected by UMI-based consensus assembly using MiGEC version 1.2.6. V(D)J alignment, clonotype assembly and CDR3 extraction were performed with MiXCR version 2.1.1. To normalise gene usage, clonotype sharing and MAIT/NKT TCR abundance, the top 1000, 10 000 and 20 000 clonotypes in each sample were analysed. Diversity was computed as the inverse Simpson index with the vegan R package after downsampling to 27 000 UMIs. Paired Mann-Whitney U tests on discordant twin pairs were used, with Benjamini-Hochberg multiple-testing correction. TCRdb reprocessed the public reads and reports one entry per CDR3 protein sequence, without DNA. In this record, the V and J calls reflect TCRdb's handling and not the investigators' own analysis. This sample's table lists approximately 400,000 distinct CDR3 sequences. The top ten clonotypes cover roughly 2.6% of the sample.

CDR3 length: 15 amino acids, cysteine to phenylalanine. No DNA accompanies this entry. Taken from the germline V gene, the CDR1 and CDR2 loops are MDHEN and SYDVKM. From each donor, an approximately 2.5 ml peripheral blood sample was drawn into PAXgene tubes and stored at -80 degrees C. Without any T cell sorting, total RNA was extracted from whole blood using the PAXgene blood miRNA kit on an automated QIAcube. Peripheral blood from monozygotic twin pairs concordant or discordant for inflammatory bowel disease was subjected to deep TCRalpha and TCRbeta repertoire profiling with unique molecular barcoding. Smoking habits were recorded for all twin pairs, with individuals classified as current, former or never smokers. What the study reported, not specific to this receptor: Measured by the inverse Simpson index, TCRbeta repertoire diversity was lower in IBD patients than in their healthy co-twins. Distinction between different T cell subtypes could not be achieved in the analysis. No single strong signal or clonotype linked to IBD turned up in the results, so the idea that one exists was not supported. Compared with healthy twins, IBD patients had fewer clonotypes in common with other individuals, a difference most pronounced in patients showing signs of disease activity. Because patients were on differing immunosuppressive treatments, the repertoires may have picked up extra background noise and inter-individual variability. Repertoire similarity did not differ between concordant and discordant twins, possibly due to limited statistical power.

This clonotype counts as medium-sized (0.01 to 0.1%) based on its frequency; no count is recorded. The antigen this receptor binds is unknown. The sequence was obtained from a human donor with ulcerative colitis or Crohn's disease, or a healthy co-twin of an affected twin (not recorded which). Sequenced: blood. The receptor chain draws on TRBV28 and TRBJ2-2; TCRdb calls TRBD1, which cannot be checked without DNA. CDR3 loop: CASSGHTRIGGELFF.